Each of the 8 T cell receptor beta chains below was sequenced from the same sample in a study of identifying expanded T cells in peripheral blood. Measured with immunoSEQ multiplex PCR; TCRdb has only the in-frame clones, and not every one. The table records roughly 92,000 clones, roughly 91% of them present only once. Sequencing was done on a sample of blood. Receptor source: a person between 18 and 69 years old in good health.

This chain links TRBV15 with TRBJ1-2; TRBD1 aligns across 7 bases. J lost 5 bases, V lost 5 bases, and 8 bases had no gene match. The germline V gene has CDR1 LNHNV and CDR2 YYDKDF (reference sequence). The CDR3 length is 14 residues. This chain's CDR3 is CATSAPGTAYGYTF. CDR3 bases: TGTGCCACCAGCGCCCCCGGGACAGCTTATGGCTACACCTTC. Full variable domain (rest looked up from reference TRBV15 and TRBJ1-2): DAMVIQNPRYQVTQFGKPVTLSCSQTLNHNVMYWYQQKSSQAPKLLFHYYDKDFNNEADTPDNFQSRRPNTSFCFLDIRSPGLGDTAMYLCATSAPGTAYGYTFGSGTRLTVV.

CDR3 coding DNA: TGTGCCAGCTCACCCCGGCAGGTGAACACCGGGGAGCTGTTTTTT. Residues: CASSPRQVNTGELFF. V and J are TRBV18 and TRBJ2-2; D unclear. This CDR3 has 15 amino acids. Germline V gives CDR1 KGHSH, CDR2 LQKENI. V was cut by 3 bases and J by 1 base, with 9 bases left in between.

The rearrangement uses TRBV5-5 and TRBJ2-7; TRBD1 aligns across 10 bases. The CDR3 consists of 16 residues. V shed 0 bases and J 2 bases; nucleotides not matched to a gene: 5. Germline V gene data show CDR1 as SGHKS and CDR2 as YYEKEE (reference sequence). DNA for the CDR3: TGTGCCAGCAGCTTGGTGGGACAGGGGCGGGCCTACGAGCAGTACTTC. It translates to CASSLVGQGRAYEQYF.

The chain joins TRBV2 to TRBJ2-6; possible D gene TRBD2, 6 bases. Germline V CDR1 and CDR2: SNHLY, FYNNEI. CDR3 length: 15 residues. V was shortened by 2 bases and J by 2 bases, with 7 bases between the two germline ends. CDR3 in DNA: TGTGCCAGCAGTGAAAGGGAGGCTGGGGCCAACGTCCTGACTTTC. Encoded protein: CASSEREAGANVLTF.

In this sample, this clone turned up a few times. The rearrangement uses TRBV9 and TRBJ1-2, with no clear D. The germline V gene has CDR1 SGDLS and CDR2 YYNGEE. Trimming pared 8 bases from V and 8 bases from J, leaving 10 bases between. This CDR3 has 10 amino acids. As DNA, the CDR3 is TGTGCCAGTAAGAAGGCAGGCTACACCTTC. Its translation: CASKKAGYTF.

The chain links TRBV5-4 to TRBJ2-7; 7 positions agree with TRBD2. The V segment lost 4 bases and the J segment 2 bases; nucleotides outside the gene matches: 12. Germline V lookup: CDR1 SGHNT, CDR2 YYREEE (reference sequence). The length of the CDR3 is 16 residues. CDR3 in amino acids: CASSLAGEGFTYEQYF. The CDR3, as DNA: TGTGCCAGCAGCCTGGCTGGGGAGGGATTCACCTACGAGCAGTACTTC.

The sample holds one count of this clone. The CDR3 sequence: CASSSRTRANYGYTF. The CDR3 DNA sequence: TGTGCCAGTAGTTCGAGAACAAGAGCTAACTATGGCTACACCTTC. The V call is TRBV19, the J call TRBJ1-2, with D unresolved. Trimming removed 5 bases from V and 0 bases from J, with 13 bases in between. The CDR3 runs 15 residues. Germline CDR1 reads LNHDA; CDR2 reads SQIVND (reference sequence).

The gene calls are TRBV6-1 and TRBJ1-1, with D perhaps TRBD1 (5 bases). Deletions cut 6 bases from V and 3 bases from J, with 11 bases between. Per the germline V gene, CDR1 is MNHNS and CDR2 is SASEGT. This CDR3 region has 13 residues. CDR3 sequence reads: CASRAGLDTEAFF. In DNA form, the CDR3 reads TGTGCCAGCAGGGCAGGGTTAGACACTGAAGCTTTCTTT.